The rows below give T cell receptor beta chains drawn from one sample of a study of T cells in Graves' hyperthyroidism and ophthalmopathy. TCRdb redid the calling of the multiplex PCR reads with MiXCR, one entry per CDR3 protein. This repertoire shows under 350,000 distinct CDR3 sequences, approximately 17% found once; its top ten account for roughly 50%. Material: blood. The receptors were gathered from an older woman with Graves' ophthalmopathy. Both conserved end residues are part of each CDR3. A D gene is named only where the DNA matches it firmly. Clone sizes are given selectively: once, few, many, or a class where the clone is expanded.

v_gene,abundance,j_gene,d_gene,CDR3aa,CDR3nt
TRBV6-1,many,TRBJ2-7,TRBD2,CASGLRAGGPSYEQYF,TGTGCCAGCGGCTTGAGGGCGGGAGGGCCGTCCTACGAGCAGTACTTC
TRBV5-4,-,TRBJ2-7,-,CASSSFRDSPGEQYF,TGTGCCAGCAGCTCCTTCCGGGACTCCCCCGGCGAGCAGTACTTC
TRBV7-6,-,TRBJ2-3,-,CASSLGNGERPTDTQYF,TGTGCCAGCAGCTTAGGTAACGGAGAAAGACCCACAGATACGCAGTATTTT
TRBV20-1,many,TRBJ2-7,TRBD2,CSAPWGGRHEQYF,TGCAGTGCCCCTTGGGGGGGGAGGCACGAGCAGTACTTC
TRBV12-3/TRBV12-4,many,TRBJ2-1,TRBD2,CASSFRPSGSSYNEQFF,TGTGCCAGCAGTTTTAGGCCTAGCGGGTCCTCCTACAATGAGCAGTTCTTC
TRBV19,-,TRBJ2-7,-,CASSGNRVPYEQYF,TGTGCCAGCAGCGGGAACAGGGTTCCCTACGAGCAGTACTTC
TRBV6-1,many,TRBJ1-2,-,CASSEGARVYGYTF,TGTGCCAGCAGTGAAGGGGCGAGAGTCTATGGCTACACCTTC
TRBV6-1,few,TRBJ1-2,TRBD1,CASSSPGTGVSSAF,TGTGCCAGCAGTTCCCCCGGGACAGGGGTTTCGTCGGCCTTC
TRBV2,many,TRBJ2-3,-,CASMLDRITDTQYF,TGTGCCAGCATGTTAGACAGGATCACAGATACGCAGTATTTT
TRBV24-1,few,TRBJ2-3,TRBD1,CATSGVGQGQDTQYF,TGTGCCACCAGTGGCGTGGGACAGGGGCAAGATACGCAGTATTTT
TRBV18,many,TRBJ2-5,-,CASSPGAIETQYF,TGTGCCAGCTCACCAGGGGCAATAGAGACCCAGTACTTC
TRBV20-1,many,TRBJ1-4,TRBD1,CSAVGTGYNEKLFF,TGCAGTGCAGTAGGGACAGGCTATAATGAAAAACTGTTTTTT
TRBV3-1,-,TRBJ1-3,-,CASKSVGGNTIYF,TGTGCCAGCAAAAGTGTAGGGGGAAACACCATATATTTT
TRBV6-7,few,TRBJ1-5,-,CARRPSRSNQPQHF,TGTGCCAGAAGACCGTCCCGGAGCAATCAGCCCCAGCATTTT
TRBV10-3,-,TRBJ1-6,TRBD1,CAIRGGQGSPEDF,TGTGCCATCAGGGGGGGACAGGGAAGCCCGGAGGACTTT
TRBV24-1,few,TRBJ2-2,TRBD1,CATSDLGDSLTPGELFF,TGTGCCACCAGCGATTTGGGGGACAGCCTAACACCCGGGGAGCTGTTTTTT
TRBV5-6,many,TRBJ1-1,TRBD1,CASSETTGMNTEAFF,TGTGCCAGCAGCGAGACGACAGGGATGAACACTGAAGCTTTCTTT
TRBV7-9,many,TRBJ1-2,TRBD1,CASSAGTGDYGYTF,TGTGCCAGCAGCGCCGGGACAGGGGACTATGGCTACACCTTC
TRBV7-9,-,TRBJ2-3,TRBD2,CTVSSSLAAPTDTQYF,TGTACCGTATCGTCCTCCCTAGCGGCCCCCACAGATACGCAGTATTTT
TRBV2,many,TRBJ1-4,-,CASAIEQGAEKLFF,TGTGCCAGCGCCATAGAACAGGGAGCTGAAAAACTGTTTTTT
TRBV2,-,TRBJ1-3,-,CASSPGGGGSGNTIYF,TGTGCCAGCAGTCCCGGGGGGGGGGGCTCTGGAAACACCATATATTTT
TRBV20-1,-,TRBJ2-7,-,CSARAREFSYEQYF,TGCAGTGCTAGAGCCCGGGAGTTTTCCTACGAGCAGTACTTC
TRBV30,few,TRBJ2-7,-,CAWSVQMGVPYEQYF,TGTGCCTGGAGTGTACAAATGGGGGTCCCCTACGAGCAGTACTTC
TRBV29-1,few,TRBJ1-4,TRBD1,CSVEDPDRVEEKLFF,TGCAGCGTTGAAGACCCGGACAGGGTGGAAGAAAAACTGTTTTTT
TRBV20-1,many,TRBJ2-5,-,CSAQSRETQYF,TGCAGTGCGCAGAGTCGGGAGACCCAGTACTTC
TRBV20-1,few,TRBJ2-5,-,CSAQGLEETQYF,TGCAGTGCCCAAGGACTGGAAGAGACCCAGTACTTC
TRBV20-1,-,TRBJ1-4,TRBD1,CSALGTGLTTNEKLFF,TGCAGTGCTCTAGGGACAGGGCTTACAACTAATGAAAAACTGTTTTTT
TRBV7-9,many,TRBJ1-1,-,CASSPRAGLNTEAFF,TGTGCCAGCAGCCCCAGGGCGGGGCTGAACACTGAAGCTTTCTTT
TRBV6-2/TRBV6-3,-,TRBJ2-3,TRBD2,CASSFGLAVTDTQYF,TGTGCCAGCAGTTTTGGGCTAGCGGTCACAGATACGCAGTATTTT
TRBV18,many,TRBJ2-7,-,CASSRDGPYEQYF,TGTGCCAGCTCACGGGACGGACCCTACGAGCAGTACTTC
TRBV12-3/TRBV12-4,-,TRBJ1-5,TRBD1,CASSKLGTEISPQPQHF,TGTGCCAGCAGCAAACTGGGGACAGAGATATCCCCTCAGCCCCAGCATTTT
TRBV28,many,TRBJ2-7,-,CASSSPGEGVLGQYF,TGTGCCAGCAGTTCCCCTGGGGAAGGGGTTCTGGGGCAGTACTTC